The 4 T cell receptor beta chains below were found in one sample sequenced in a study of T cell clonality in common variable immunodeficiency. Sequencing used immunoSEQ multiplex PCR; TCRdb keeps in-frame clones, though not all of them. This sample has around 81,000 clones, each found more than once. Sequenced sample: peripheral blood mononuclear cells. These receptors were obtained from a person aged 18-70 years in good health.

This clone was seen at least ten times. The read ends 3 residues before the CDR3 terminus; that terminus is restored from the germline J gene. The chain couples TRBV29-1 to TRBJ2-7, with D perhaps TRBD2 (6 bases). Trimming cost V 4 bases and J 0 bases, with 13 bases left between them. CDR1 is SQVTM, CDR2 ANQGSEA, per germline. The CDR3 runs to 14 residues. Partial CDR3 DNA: TGCAGCGTTGGTGTTGGGGGGAGCTCCTACGAG. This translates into CSVGVGGSSYE. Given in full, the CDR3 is CSVGVGGSSYEQYF.

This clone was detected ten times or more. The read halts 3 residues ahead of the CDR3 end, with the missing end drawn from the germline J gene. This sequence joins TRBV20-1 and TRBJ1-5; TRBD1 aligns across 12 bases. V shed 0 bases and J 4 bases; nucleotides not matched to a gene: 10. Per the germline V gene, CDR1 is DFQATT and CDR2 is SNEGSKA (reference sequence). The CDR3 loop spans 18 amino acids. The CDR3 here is CSAREGQGASLANQPQHF. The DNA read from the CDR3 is TGCAGTGCTAGAGAGGGACAGGGGGCGAGTCTGGCAAATCAGCCC.

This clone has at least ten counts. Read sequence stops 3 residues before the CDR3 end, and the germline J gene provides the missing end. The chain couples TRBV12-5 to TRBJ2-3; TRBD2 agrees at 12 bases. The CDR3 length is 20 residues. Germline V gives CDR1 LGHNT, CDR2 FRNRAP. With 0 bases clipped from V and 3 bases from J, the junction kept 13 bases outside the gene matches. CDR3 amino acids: CASGLVIASGRAGLTDTQYF. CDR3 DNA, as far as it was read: TGTGCTAGTGGTTTGGTAATAGCTAGCGGGAGGGCCGGTTTAACAGATACG.

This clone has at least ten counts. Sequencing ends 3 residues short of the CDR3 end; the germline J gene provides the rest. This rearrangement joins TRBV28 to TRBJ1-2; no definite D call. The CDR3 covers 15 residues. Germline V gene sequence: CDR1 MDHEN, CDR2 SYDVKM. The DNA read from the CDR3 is TGTGCCAGCAGTTTAGTGCCAGGAACCCGAGGTCGC. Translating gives CASSLVPGTRGR. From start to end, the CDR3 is CASSLVPGTRGRYTF.